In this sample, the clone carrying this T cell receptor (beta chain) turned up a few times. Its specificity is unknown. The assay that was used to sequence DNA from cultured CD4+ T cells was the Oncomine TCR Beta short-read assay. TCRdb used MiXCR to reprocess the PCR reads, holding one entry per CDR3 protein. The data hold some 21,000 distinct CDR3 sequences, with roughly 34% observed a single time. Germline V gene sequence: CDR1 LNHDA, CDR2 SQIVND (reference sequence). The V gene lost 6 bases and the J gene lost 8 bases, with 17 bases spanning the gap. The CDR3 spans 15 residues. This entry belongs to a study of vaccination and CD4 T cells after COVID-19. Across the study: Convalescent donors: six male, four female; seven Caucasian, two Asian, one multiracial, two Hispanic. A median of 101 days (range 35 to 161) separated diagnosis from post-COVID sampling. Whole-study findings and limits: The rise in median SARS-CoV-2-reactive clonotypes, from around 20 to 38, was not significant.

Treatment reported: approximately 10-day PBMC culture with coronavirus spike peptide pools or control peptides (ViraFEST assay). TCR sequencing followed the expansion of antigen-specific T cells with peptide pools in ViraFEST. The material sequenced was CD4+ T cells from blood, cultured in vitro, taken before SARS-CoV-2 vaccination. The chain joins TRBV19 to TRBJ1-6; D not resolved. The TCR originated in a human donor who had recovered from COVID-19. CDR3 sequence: CASRRVLLSDSPLHF. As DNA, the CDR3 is TGTGCCAGTAGACGGGTTCTTCTCAGCGATTCACCCCTCCACTTT.